The next 18 T cell receptor beta chains were all read from a single sample in a study of shared clonotypes between healthy human individuals. The protocol was immunoSEQ multiplex PCR, while the TCRdb copy is restricted to in-frame clones and leaves out a portion. The repertoire includes hundreds of thousands of clones, roughly 73% of them detected once, and 1.5% to 2% sits in the top ten. The sequenced sample was memory CD4+ T cells sorted from blood. Specified subset: CD45RA-negative fraction. All receptors derive from a woman aged 30 to 39 in good health.

J is TRBJ2-3 and V is TRBV4-1, with TRBD1 matching 7 bases. From germline, CDR1 is MGHRA and CDR2 YSYEKL. This CDR3 is 16 amino acids long. V gave up 4 bases and J gave up 5 bases; unmatched junction bases: 12. The CDR3: CASSPGQGVLGDTQYF. The CDR3 DNA reads as TGCGCCAGCAGCCCGGGGCAGGGGGTGTTGGGAGATACGCAGTATTTT.

This sequence joins TRBV5-1 and TRBJ1-5; D might be TRBD1 (5 bases). The germline gives CDR1 SGHRS, CDR2 YFSETQ. Trimming took 5 bases from V and 4 from J, leaving 10 bases between them. The CDR3 has 13 residues. The CDR3 reads CASRMGENQPQHF. The CDR3 DNA sequence: TGCGCCAGCAGAATGGGGGAAAATCAGCCCCAGCATTTT. Full variable domain (missing parts from reference TRBV5-1 and TRBJ1-5): KAGVTQTPRYLIKTRGQQVTLSCSPISGHRSVSWYQQTPGQGLQFLFEYFSETQRNKGNFPGRFSGRQFSNSRSEMNVSTLELGDSALYLCASRMGENQPQHFGDGTRLSIL.

V is TRBV28 and J is TRBJ2-1, with 13 bases aligning to TRBD2. Germline-derived CDR1 and CDR2 are MDHEN and SYDVKM. V was pared by 8 bases and J by 0 bases, with 10 bases of the junction left unmatched. The CDR3 spans 18 residues. Here the CDR3 DNA reads TGTGCCAGCGTCTCCGGGACTAGCGGGGTCAGCTCCTACAATGAGCAGTTCTTC. It codes for CASVSGTSGVSSYNEQFF. The full variable domain, with the rest looked up from reference TRBV28 and TRBJ2-1, is DVKVTQSSRYLVKRTGEKVFLECVQDMDHENMFWYRQDPGLGLRLIYFSYDVKMKEKGDIPEGYSVSREKKERFSLILESASTNQTSMYLCASVSGTSGVSSYNEQFFGPGTRLTVL.

Remarks on this clone: This specimen includes other DNA sequences encoding the same CDR3. The gene calls are TRBV11-2 and TRBJ2-2, with TRBD2 identical over 11 bases. V was clipped by 5 bases and J by 4 bases; unmatched bases: 3. The length of the CDR3 is 15 residues. In germline, CDR1 is SGHAT, CDR2 FQNNGV. The CDR3 region is CASSPGLAATGELFF. DNA of the CDR3: TGTGCCAGCAGCCCGGGACTAGCGGCCACCGGGGAGCTGTTTTTT.

The chain couples TRBV21-1 to TRBJ2-4; the table's D gene call, TRBD1, was not cross checked with the DNA. TRBV21-1 is reported as a pseudogene. The CDR3 totals 16 residues. CDR3 DNA: TGTGCCAGCACCCCAGGGGTAGCGCGAGCCAAAAACATTCAGTACTTC. Translated: CASTPGVARAKNIQYF.

This rearrangement joins TRBV7-2 to TRBJ2-1; D not resolved. This CDR3 has 15 residues. The ends were cut back, 4 bases at V and 0 bases at J, with 10 bases in the middle. CDR1 SGHTA and CDR2 FQGNSA come from the germline V gene. This CDR3 is CASSSWRSSYNEQFF. CDR3 in DNA: TGTGCCAGCAGCTCGTGGCGGAGCTCCTACAATGAGCAGTTCTTC.

This chain joins TRBV28 and TRBJ1-2; 8 bases are shared with TRBD1. The V segment lost 6 bases and the J segment 8 bases; nucleotides outside the gene matches: 11. The length of the CDR3 is 14 residues. Germline CDR1 MDHEN, CDR2 SYDVKM. CDR3 region: CASSQPGQGGGYTF. The CDR3 nucleotides are TGTGCCAGCAGCCAACCCGGACAGGGCGGAGGCTACACCTTC.

The chain has TRBV6-6 and TRBJ2-2; D unresolved. Between the trimmed V and J ends, which lost 2 bases and 5 bases, there was a span of 3 bases. The CDR3 is 12 residues long. CDR1 is MNHNY, CDR2 SVGAGI, per germline (reference sequence). CDR3 protein: CASSYETGELFF. The CDR3 nucleotides are TGTGCCAGCAGTTACGAAACCGGGGAGCTGTTTTTT.

A note on this clone: Other DNA sequences in this sample translate to the same CDR3. This rearrangement joins TRBV10-2 to TRBJ1-2, with 8 bases fitting TRBD1. The germline V gene encodes CDR1 WSHSY and CDR2 SAAADI. The length of the CDR3 is 13 residues. V gave up 6 bases and J gave up 3 bases; unmatched junction bases: 3. CDR3 sequence: CASSGTGDYGYTF. Here the CDR3 DNA reads TGCGCCAGCAGCGGGACAGGAGACTATGGCTACACCTTC.

This clone was detected a few times. This chain joins TRBV18 and TRBJ1-2; D is ambiguous. The germline CDR1 and CDR2 sequences are KGHSH and LQKENI. This CDR3 has 14 amino acids. Trimming pared 3 bases from V and 7 bases from J, leaving 15 bases between. The CDR3 bases are TGTGCCAGCTCACCTGGCGAGGGAGGGCGTGGCTACACCTTC. Its translation is CASSPGEGGRGYTF.

The chain couples TRBV4-1 to TRBJ2-3, with TRBD2 matching 13 bases. Losses at the gene ends were 6 bases for V and 4 bases for J; bases not matched to a gene: 10. This CDR3 is built from 17 residues. Germline V CDR1 and CDR2: MGHRA, YSYEKL. The CDR3 reads CASSHTGTSGNSDTQYF. The CDR3 region has the DNA TGCGCCAGCAGTCACACTGGGACTAGCGGGAATTCAGATACGCAGTATTTT.

The rearrangement uses TRBV5-4 and TRBJ2-5; TRBD2 matches at 7 bases. The V and J ends lost 0 bases and 5 bases, in that order; junction bases with no gene match: 10. In germline, CDR1 is SGHNT, CDR2 YYREEE (reference sequence). This CDR3 region has 16 residues. CDR3 bases: TGTGCCAGCAGCTTGGCAGGCGGGAGAAACGGTGAGACCCAGTACTTC. This codes for CASSLAGGRNGETQYF.

CDR3 bases: TGTGCCAGCAGTTTACAGACTTATGGCTACACCTTC. Protein sequence: CASSLQTYGYTF. The rearrangement links TRBV28 to TRBJ1-2; D is undetermined. V lost 2 bases and J lost 5, with 6 bases in between. The CDR3 length is 12 residues. In germline, CDR1 is MDHEN, CDR2 SYDVKM.

J is TRBJ2-7 and V is TRBV5-5; 15 nucleotides agree with TRBD2. Losses at the gene ends were 4 bases for V and 0 bases for J; bases not matched to a gene: 11. The CDR3 sequence is 19 residues long. CDR1 SGHKS and CDR2 YYEKEE come from the germline V gene (reference sequence). The CDR3, as DNA: TGTGCCAGCAGCAGCACCGGGACTAGCGGGAGGACGAGCTCCTACGAGCAGTACTTC. It codes for CASSSTGTSGRTSSYEQYF. Together with reference TRBV5-5 and TRBJ2-7, the CDR3 gives the full variable domain: DAGVTQSPTHLIKTRGQQVTLRCSPISGHKSVSWYQQVLGQGPQFIFQYYEKEERGRGNFPDRFSARQFPNYSSELNVNALLLGDSALYLCASSSTGTSGRTSSYEQYFGPGTRLTVT.

The J gene is TRBJ2-6, the V gene TRBV5-1; 10 bases line up with TRBD2. The CDR3 is made up of 18 amino acids. Looked up from germline, CDR1 is SGHRS and CDR2 is YFSETQ. V lost 4 bases to trimming and J lost 2 bases; unmatched junction nucleotides: 9. The DNA for the CDR3 is TGCGCCAGCAGCGAGGCACTAGCGGGAATGACTGGGGCCAACGTCCTGACTTTC. It yields the protein CASSEALAGMTGANVLTF.

The chain recombines TRBV6-1 with TRBJ2-1; D perhaps matches TRBD1 (5 bases). V was cut by 1 base and J by 9 bases, with 22 bases left in between. The V gene's germline CDR1 is MNHNS and CDR2 SASEGT. The CDR3 runs to 17 residues. The CDR3 sequence is CASSEGVGAVGASEQFF. In DNA form, the CDR3 reads TGTGCCAGCAGTGAAGGAGTTGGGGCCGTTGGGGCAAGTGAGCAGTTCTTC.

The gene calls are TRBV2 and TRBJ2-7; 12 nucleotides line up with TRBD2. Trimming took 7 bases from V and 3 from J; bases not matched to a gene: 4. The V gene's germline CDR1 is SNHLY and CDR2 FYNNEI. The CDR3 totals 14 residues. Written as DNA, the CDR3 is TGTGCCAGCACCGGACTAGCGGGATTCTACGAGCAGTACTTC. It encodes CASTGLAGFYEQYF.

This clone was counted between two and nine times. The chain employs TRBV11-2 and TRBJ2-7; tentatively, D is TRBD1 or TRBD2 (6 bases each). V was clipped by 5 bases and J by 4 bases, with 21 bases between them. Germline V CDR1 and CDR2: SGHAT, FQNNGV. The CDR3 loop spans 16 amino acids. As DNA, the CDR3 is TGTGCCAGCAGCCTCCGGGGGCTTGGGGGAAAATACGAGCAGTACTTC. Translated, it gives CASSLRGLGGKYEQYF.